These T cell receptor beta chains were read from a single sample in a study of blood T cell repertoires in COVID-19. Sequenced by immunoSEQ multiplex PCR; TCRdb stores in-frame clones only, minus some. The sample yields over 200,000 clones, 86% seen once. Sequencing was done on a sample of PBMCs or T cells enriched from blood (not recorded which). Receptors originate from a man younger than 30 who had recovered from COVID-19. The CDR3 runs from the conserved cysteine through the conserved F or W. The D gene is left open where the match is weak.

TRBJ1-2 TRBV4-1 NA TGCGCCAGCAGCCCGCTAGAAGGACAGACTATTGGCTACACCTTC CASSPLEGQTIGYTF
TRBJ1-2 TRBV2 NA TGTGCCAGCAGTGAAGCCAGGGTGCGAGGCTACACCTTC CASSEARVRGYTF
TRBJ2-7 TRBV5-1 TRBD1 TGCGCCAGCAGCTCCGGGACAGGAGCCTACGAGCAGTACTTC CASSSGTGAYEQYF
TRBJ2-1 TRBV2 TRBD2 TGTGCCAGCAGTGAAGCGCTTCGAATAGCGGGGGATCAAAAAAGCTCCTACAATGAGCAGTTCTTC CASSEALRIAGDQKSSYNEQFF
TRBJ2-1 TRBV11-3 TRBD1 TGTGCCAGCAGCTGGGGACAGGGGGCAATGGATGAGCAGTTCTTC CASSWGQGAMDEQFF
TRBJ1-1 TRBV3-1/TRBV3-2 TRBD1 TGTGCCAGCAGCCAAGGATACCGGACAGGGGTGAACACTGAAGCTTTCTTT CASSQGYRTGVNTEAFF
TRBJ1-5 TRBV18 TRBD1 TGTGCCAGCTCACAAGGACAGGGCAATCAGCCCCAGCATTTT CASSQGQGNQPQHF
TRBJ2-3 TRBV4-1 NA TGCGCCAGCAGCCACCCCAGGAAAGATACGCAGTATTTT CASSHPRKDTQYF
TRBJ1-6 TRBV5-5 TRBD1 TGTGCCAGCAGCAGGACAGGGGGCGATAATTCACCCCTCCACTTT CASSRTGGDNSPLHF
TRBJ1-1 TRBV5-1 TRBD1 TGCGCCAGCAGCCCTCCGGGACAGGGGAACACTGAAGCTTTCTTT CASSPPGQGNTEAFF
TRBJ1-1 TRBV7-9 NA TGTGCCAGCAGCTTCCTGGGCGTCGGCACTGAAGCTTTCTTT CASSFLGVGTEAFF
TRBJ2-4 TRBV5-6 TRBD2 TGTGCCAGCCACAACGTCGCGGGGGGAAAAAACATTCAGTACTTC CASHNVAGGKNIQYF
TRBJ2-1 TRBV7-9 TRBD2 TGTGCCAGCAGCTTAGCGGTAGCGGGCAACTCCTACAATGAGCAGTTCTTC CASSLAVAGNSYNEQFF
TRBJ2-7 TRBV5-6 TRBD2 TGTGCCAGCAGCTTGAGGCTAGCGGGAGTCTACGAGCAGTACTTC CASSLRLAGVYEQYF